The source of this TCR beta chain is a study of T cell repertoires in cytomegalovirus infection (dated by TCRdb to between 2017 and 2020). As for the study more broadly: Because public TCR beta signatures pointed to carriage of CMV infection together with the matching HLA type, the HLA type of each donor mattered for the analysis.

TCRdb records Illumina HiSeq 1500 as the sequencer. TCRdb redid the processing of the public reads, applying fastp at Q25 and MiXCR, and retained in-frame beta chains. A single entry per CDR3 protein holds the most common genes and DNA from its merged rows. A total of approximately 490,000 distinct CDR3 sequences appear in this sample, approximately 11% of them only once. Together, the top ten hold roughly 10% of the sample. Paper-wide results and their limitations: In both this cohort and an independent approximately 370-donor cohort, the cumulative frequency of public TCR beta family members distinguished carriers of CMV infection plus the relevant HLA type. In the ex vivo response, HLA-C-restricted CMV-specific TCR beta clonotypes were dominant, and in two of eight donors the single most frequent clonotype came from this HLA-C-restricted group.

The CDR3 spans 16 residues, from the cysteine through the phenylalanine. The only DNA kept is the CDR3, 48 bases in frame from the first base. V loses 2 bases of germline sequence and J loses 1 base, and the interval between the two ends is 14 bases. CDR1 and CDR2, per the germline V gene, are SGHTA and FQGTGA. This clonotype was seen repeatedly, ten times or more. What this receptor recognizes is not known. Base qualities are missing; no much larger clone stands one base away. Specimen: PBMCs. The sequence joins TRBV7-3 to TRBJ2-5; possibly the D gene is TRBD1, per 6 matching bases. The receptor was derived from a human donor in good health (CMV status not recorded). Some clones in this sample may be carry-over from other donors' samples. The DNA sequence follows: TGTGCCAGCAGCTTAGGGGGCTCTATACGCCAAGAGACCCAGTACTTC. It is translated as CASSLGGSIRQETQYF.